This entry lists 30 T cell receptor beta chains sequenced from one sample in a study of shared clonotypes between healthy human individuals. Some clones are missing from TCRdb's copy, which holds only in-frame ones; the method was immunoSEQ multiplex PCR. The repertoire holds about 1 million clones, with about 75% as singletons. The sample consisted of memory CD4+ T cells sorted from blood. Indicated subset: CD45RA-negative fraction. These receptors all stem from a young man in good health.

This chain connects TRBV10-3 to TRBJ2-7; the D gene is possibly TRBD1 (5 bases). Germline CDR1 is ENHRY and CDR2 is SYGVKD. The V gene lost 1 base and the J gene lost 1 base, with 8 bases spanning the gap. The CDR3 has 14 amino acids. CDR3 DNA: TGTGCCATCAGTGAGTTAGACAGATCCTACGAGCAGTACTTC. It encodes CAISELDRSYEQYF.

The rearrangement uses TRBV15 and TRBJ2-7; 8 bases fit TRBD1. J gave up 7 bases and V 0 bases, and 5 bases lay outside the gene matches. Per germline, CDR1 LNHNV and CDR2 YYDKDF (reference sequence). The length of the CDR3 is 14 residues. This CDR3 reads CATSREAGGLEQYF. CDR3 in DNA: TGTGCCACCAGCAGAGAGGCAGGGGGCCTGGAGCAGTACTTC.

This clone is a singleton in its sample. Here the CDR3 DNA reads TGTGCCAGCAGGCCTAACAGGCAAGAGACCCAGTACTTC. Translated: CASRPNRQETQYF. The genes are TRBV6-5 and TRBJ2-5, with TRBD1 as a possible D gene (5 bases). V was trimmed by 6 bases and J by 2 bases, leaving 10 bases between them. This CDR3 spans 13 amino acids. The germline gives CDR1 MNHEY, CDR2 SVGAGI.

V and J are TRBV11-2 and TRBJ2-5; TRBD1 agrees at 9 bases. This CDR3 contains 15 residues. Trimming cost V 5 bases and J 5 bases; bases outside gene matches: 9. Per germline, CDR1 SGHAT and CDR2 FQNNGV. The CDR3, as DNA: TGTGCCAGCAGCCGCGGGACAGGGCCCAAGGAGACCCAGTACTTC. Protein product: CASSRGTGPKETQYF.

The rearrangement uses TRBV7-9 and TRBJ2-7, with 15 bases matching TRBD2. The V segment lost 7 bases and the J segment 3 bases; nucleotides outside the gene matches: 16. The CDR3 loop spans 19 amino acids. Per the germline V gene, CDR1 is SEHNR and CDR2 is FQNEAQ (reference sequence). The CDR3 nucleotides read TGTGCCAGCACCCGACGAGCCGGGACTAGCGGGGGGTATGTCTACGAGCAGTACTTC. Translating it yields CASTRRAGTSGGYVYEQYF.

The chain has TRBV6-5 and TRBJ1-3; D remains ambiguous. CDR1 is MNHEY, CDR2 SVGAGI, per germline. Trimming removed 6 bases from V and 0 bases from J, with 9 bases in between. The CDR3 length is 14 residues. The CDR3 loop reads CASRTGSSGNTIYF. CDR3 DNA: TGTGCCAGCAGGACCGGGAGCTCTGGAAACACCATATATTTT.

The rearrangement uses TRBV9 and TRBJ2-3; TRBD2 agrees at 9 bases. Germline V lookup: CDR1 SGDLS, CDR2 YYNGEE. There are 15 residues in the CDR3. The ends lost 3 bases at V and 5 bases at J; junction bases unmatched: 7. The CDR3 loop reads CASSASGGRGDTQYF. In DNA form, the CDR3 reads TGTGCCAGCAGCGCCAGCGGGGGGCGGGGAGATACGCAGTATTTT.

CDR3: CASSRDISGANVLTF. CDR3 nucleotides: TGCGCCAGCAGCCGAGATATCTCTGGGGCCAACGTCCTGACTTTC. The chain uses TRBV4-3 and TRBJ2-6; D unresolved. The germline V gene has CDR1 LGHNA and CDR2 YSLEER. The CDR3 is made up of 15 amino acids. V was clipped by 4 bases and J by 0 bases, with 7 bases between them.

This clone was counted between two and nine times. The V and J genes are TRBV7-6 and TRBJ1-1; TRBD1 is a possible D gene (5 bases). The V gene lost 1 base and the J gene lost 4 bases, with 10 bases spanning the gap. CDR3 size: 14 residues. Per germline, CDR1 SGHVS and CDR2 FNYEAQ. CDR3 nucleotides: TGTGCCAGCAGCTTAGGGGGGGTAGTCACTGAAGCTTTCTTT. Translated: CASSLGGVVTEAFF.

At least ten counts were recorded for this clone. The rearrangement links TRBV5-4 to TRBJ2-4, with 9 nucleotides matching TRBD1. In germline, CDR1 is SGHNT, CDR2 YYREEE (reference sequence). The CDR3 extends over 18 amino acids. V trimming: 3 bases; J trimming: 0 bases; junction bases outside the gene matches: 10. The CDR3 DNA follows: TGTGCCAGCAGCTCGCTGGGACAGGGAGAATTAGCCAAAAACATTCAGTACTTC. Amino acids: CASSSLGQGELAKNIQYF.

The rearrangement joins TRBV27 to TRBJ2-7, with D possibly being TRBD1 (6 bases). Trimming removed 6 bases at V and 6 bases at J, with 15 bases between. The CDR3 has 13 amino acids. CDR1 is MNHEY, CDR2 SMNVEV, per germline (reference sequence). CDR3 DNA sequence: TGTGCCAGCAGGGACTCAGGGGTCGGCGAGCAGTACTTC. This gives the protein CASRDSGVGEQYF.

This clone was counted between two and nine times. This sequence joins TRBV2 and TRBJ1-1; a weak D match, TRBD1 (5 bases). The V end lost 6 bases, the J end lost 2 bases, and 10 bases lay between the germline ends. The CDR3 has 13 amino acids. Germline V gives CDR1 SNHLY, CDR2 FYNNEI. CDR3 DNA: TGTGCCAGCAGCAGACAGTTAAACACTGAAGCTTTCTTT. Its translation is CASSRQLNTEAFF.

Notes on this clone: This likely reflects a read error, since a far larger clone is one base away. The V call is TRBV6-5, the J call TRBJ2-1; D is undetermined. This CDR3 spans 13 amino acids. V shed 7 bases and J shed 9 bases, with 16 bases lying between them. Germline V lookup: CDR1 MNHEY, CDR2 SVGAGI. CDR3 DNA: TGTGCCAGCAAGGCTAGGCCCCCTGGTGAGCAGTTCTTC. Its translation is CASKARPPGEQFF.

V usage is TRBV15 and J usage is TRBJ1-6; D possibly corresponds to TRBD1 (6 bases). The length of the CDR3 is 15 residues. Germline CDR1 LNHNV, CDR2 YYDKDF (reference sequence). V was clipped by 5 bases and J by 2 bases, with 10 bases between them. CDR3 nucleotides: TGTGCCACCAGCGTCCGGGACACCTATAATTCACCCCTCCACTTT. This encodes CATSVRDTYNSPLHF.

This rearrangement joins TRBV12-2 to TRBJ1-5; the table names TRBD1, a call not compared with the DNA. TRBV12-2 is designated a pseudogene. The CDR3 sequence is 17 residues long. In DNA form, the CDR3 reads TGTGCAAGTCGCCCGGTGGTGGGCCAGAATAGCAATCAGCCCCAGCATTTT. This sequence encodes CASRPVVGQNSNQPQHF.

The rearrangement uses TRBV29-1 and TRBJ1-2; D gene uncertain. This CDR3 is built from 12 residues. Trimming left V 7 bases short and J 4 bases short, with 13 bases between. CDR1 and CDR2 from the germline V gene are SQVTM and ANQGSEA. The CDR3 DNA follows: TGCAGCGGTCACATAGGCACCTATGGCTACACCTTC. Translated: CSGHIGTYGYTF.

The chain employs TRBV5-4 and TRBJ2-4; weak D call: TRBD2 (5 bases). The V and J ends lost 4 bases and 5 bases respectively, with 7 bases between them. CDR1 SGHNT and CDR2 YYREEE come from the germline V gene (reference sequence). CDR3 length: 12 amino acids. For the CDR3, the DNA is TGTGCCAGCAGCCGGGATGAAAACATTCAGTACTTC. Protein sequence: CASSRDENIQYF.

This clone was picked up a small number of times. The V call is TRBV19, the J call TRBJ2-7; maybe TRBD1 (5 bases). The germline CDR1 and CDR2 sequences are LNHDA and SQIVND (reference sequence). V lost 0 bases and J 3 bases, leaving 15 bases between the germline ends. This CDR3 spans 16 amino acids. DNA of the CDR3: TGTGCCAGTAGTATAGATTCACAGGTAACTTTCTACGAGCAGTACTTC. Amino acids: CASSIDSQVTFYEQYF.

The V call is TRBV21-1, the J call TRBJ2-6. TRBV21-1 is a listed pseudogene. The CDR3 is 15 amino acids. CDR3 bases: TGTGCCAGCAGCAAAGGGTGGTCTGGGGCCAACGTCCTGACTTTC. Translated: CASSKGWSGANVLTF.

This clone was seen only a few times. Here the CDR3 DNA reads TGTGCCAGCAGCCAAACCCGGGGCGCGTACGATGAGCAGTTCTTC. It codes for CASSQTRGAYDEQFF. The chain employs TRBV7-2 and TRBJ2-1; D is possibly TRBD1 or TRBD2 (5 bases each). Germline CDR1 and CDR2: SGHTA and FQGNSA. V lost 5 bases and J 8 bases, leaving 19 bases between the germline ends. The CDR3 sequence is 15 residues long.

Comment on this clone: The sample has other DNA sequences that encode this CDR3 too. Here the CDR3 reads CASSWDLNTEAFF. In nucleotides, the CDR3 is TGCGCCAGCAGCTGGGATTTGAACACTGAAGCTTTCTTT. The chain has TRBV5-1 and TRBJ1-1, with D uncertain. Trimming removed 3 bases from V and 0 bases from J, with 6 bases in between. The CDR3 totals 13 residues. CDR1 is SGHRS and CDR2 is YFSETQ in the germline V gene.

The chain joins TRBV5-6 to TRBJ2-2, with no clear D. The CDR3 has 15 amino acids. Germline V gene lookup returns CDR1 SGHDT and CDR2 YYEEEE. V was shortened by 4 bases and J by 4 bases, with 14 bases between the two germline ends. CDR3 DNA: TGTGCCAGCAGCCGTCCTCCGGGTATCACCGGGGAGCTGTTTTTT. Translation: CASSRPPGITGELFF.

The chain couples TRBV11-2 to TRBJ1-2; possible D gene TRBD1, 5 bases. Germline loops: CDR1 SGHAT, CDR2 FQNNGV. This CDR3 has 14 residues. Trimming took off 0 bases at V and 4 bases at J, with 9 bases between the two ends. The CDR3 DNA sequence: TGTGCCAGCAGCTTAGAGCGACAGTCCTATGGCTACACCTTC. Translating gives CASSLERQSYGYTF.

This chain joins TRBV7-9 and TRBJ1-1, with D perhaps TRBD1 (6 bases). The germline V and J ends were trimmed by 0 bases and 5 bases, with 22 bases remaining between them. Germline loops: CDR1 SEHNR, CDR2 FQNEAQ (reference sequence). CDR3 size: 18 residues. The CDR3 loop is CASSLAGRGGSLWTEAFF. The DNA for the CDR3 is TGTGCCAGCAGCTTAGCGGGTCGGGGGGGCTCCCTTTGGACTGAAGCTTTCTTT.

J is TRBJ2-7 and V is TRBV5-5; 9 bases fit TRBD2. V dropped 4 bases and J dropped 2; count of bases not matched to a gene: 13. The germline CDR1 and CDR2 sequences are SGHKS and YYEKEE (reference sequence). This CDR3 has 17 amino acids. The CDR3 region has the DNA TGTGCCAGCAGCCGCCTTTTGGGAGCGGGGGGAACCTACGAGCAGTACTTC. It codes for CASSRLLGAGGTYEQYF.

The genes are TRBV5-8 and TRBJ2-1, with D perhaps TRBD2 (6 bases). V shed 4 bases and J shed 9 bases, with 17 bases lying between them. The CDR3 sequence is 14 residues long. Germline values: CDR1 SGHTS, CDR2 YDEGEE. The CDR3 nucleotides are TGTGCCAGCAGCGGCCGACTAGTTTATATTGAGCAGTTCTTC. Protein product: CASSGRLVYIEQFF.

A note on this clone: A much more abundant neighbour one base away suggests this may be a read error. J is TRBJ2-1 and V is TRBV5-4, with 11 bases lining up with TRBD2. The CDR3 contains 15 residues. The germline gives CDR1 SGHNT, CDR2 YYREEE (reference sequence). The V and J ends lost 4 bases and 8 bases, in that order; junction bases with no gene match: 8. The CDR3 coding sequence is TGTGCCAGCAGCGCACTAGCGGGAGTTAAGGATGAGCAGTTCTTC. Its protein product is CASSALAGVKDEQFF.

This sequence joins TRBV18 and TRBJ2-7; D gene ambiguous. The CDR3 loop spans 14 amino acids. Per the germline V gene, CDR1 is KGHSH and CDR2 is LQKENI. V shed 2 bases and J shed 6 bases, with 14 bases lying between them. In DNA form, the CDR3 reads TGTGCCAGCTCACCAAATGGACGCGGAACCGAGCAGTACTTC. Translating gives CASSPNGRGTEQYF.

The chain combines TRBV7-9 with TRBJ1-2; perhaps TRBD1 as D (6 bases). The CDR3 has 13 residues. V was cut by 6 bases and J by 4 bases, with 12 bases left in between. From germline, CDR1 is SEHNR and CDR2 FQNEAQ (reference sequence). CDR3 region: CASRNQDSYGYTF. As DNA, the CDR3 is TGTGCCAGCAGAAACCAGGACAGCTATGGCTACACCTTC.

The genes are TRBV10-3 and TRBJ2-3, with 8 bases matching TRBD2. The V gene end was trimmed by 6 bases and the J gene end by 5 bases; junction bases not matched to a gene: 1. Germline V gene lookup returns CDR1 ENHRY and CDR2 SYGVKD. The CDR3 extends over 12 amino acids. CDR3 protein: CAISGTRDTQYF. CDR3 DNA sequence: TGTGCCATCAGCGGGACTAGAGATACGCAGTATTTT.